This TCR beta chain was sequenced for a study of radiotherapy plus CTLA-4 blockade in lung cancer. The overall study: Among all patients, approximately 17% showed objective responses, while 30% to 35% had disease control.

Enrolled patients, whose metastatic non-small-cell lung cancer was chemo-refractory, received focal radiation plus CTLA-4 blockade with ipilimumab. Between the trimmed V and J ends, which lost 2 bases and 7 bases, there was a span of 15 bases. There are 15 residues in the CDR3. Germline V gives CDR1 SGHAT, CDR2 FQNNGV. Profiled with immunoSEQ multiplex PCR; TCRdb holds only in-frame clones, not every one. The sample shows 71,000 or so clones, about 87% of them seen only once. This rearrangement joins TRBV11-2 to TRBJ2-1; TRBD2 might be the D (7 bases). The receptor was derived from a human donor with non-small cell lung cancer who had stable disease on radiotherapy plus ipilimumab. The sequences come from peripheral blood, collected from a patient treated with radiotherapy plus ipilimumab. CDR3 amino acids: CASSLPSGGWNEQFF. The CDR3 bases are TGTGCCAGCAGCTTACCGTCGGGGGGCTGGAATGAGCAGTTCTTC.